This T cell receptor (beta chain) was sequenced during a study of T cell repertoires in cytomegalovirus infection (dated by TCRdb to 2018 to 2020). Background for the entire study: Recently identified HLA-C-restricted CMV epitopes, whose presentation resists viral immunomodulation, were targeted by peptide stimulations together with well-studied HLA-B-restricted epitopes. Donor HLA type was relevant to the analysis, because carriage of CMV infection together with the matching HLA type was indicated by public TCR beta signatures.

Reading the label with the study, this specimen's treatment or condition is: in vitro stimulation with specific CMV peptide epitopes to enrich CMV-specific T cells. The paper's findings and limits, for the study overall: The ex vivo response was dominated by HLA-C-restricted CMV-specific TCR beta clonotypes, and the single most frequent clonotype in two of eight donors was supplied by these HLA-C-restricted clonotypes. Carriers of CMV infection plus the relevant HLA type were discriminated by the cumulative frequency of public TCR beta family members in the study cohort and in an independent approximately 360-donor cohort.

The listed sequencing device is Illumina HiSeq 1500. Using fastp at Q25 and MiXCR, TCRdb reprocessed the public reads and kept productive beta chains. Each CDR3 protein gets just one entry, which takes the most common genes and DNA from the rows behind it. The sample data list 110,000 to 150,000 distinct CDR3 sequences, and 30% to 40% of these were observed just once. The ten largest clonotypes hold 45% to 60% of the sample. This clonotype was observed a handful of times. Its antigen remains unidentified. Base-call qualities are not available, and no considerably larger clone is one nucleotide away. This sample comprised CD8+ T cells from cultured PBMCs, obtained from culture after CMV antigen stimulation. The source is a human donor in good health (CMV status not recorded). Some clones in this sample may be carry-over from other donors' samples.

This receptor has the CDR3 CASSIASGGQETQYF. The base sequence is TGTGCCAGTAGTATAGCCAGCGGGGGTCAAGAGACCCAGTACTTC. The receptor chain draws on TRBV19 and TRBJ2-5; 8 middle bases align to TRBD2. Ends trimmed: V by 1 base, J by 2 bases; bases unmatched to a gene: 3. The germline V gene (reference sequence) provides CDR1 LNHDA and CDR2 SQIVND. From the cysteine through the phenylalanine, the CDR3 covers 15 amino acids. Solely the CDR3 DNA is kept, with 45 bases framed from the first base. When the CDR3 is completed using the reference TRBV19 and TRBJ2-5 genes on either side, the full variable domain is DGGITQSPKYLFRKEGQNVTLSCEQNLNHDAMYWYRQDPGQGLRLIYYSQIVNDFQKGDIAEGYSVSREKKESFPLTVTSAQKNPTAFYLCASSIASGGQETQYFGPGTRLLVL.